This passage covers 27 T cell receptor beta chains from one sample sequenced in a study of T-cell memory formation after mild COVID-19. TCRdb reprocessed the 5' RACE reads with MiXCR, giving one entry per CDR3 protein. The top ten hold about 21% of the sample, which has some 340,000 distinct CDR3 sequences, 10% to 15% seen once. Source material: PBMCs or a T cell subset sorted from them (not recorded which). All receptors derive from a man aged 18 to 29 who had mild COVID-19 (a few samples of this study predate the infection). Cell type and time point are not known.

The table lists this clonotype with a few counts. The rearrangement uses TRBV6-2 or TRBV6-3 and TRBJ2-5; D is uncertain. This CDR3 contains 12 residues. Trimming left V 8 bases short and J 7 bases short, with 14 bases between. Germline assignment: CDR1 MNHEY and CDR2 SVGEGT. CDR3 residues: CASDTNTGTQYF. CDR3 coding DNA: TGTGCCAGCGATACGAACACGGGGACCCAGTACTTC.

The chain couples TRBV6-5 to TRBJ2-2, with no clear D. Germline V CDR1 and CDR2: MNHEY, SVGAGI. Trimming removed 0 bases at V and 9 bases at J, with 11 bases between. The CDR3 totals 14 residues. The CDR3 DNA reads TGTGCCAGCAGTTACTCCTCTCGGACCCGGGAGCTGTTTTTT. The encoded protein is CASSYSSRTRELFF.

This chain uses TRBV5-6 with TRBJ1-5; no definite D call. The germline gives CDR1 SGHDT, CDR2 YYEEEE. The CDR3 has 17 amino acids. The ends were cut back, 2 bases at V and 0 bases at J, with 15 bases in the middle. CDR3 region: CASSFGPTASSNQPQHF. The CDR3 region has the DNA TGTGCCAGCAGCTTTGGGCCCACAGCCAGTAGCAATCAGCCCCAGCATTTT.

CDR3 loop: CSASLYFGRNNEQFF. The CDR3 DNA is TGCAGTGCTAGCCTTTATTTCGGTAGGAACAATGAGCAGTTCTTC. The chain is built from TRBV20-1 and TRBJ2-1; no reliable D call. The V end lost 3 bases, the J end lost 5 bases, and 17 bases lay between the germline ends. Per the germline V gene, CDR1 is DFQATT and CDR2 is SNEGSKA (reference sequence). This CDR3 region has 15 residues.

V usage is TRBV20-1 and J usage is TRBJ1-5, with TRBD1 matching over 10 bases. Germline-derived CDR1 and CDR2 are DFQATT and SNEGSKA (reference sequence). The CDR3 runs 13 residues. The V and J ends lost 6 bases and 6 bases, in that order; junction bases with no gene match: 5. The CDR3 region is CSAAGQGSQPQHF. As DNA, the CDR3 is TGCAGTGCCGCGGGACAGGGGAGTCAGCCCCAGCATTTT.

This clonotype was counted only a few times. The CDR3 sequence is CAISGQGIYEQYF. CDR3 sequence (DNA): TGTGCCATCAGCGGACAGGGGATCTACGAGCAGTACTTC. This rearrangement joins TRBV10-3 to TRBJ2-7; 9 nucleotides match TRBD1. The trim removed 6 bases at V and 3 bases at J, leaving 3 bases unmatched. The V gene's germline CDR1 is ENHRY and CDR2 SYGVKD. CDR3 length equals 13 residues.

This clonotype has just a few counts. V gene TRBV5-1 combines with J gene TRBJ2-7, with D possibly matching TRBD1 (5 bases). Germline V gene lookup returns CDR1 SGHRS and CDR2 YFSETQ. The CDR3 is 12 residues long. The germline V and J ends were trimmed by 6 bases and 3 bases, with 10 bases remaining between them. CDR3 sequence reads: CASTGQGYEQYF. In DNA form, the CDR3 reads TGCGCCAGCACCGGCCAGGGCTACGAGCAGTACTTC.

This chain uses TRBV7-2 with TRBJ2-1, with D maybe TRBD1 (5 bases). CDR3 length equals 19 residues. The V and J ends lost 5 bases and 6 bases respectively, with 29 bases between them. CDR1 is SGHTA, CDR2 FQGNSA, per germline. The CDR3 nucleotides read TGTGCCAGCAGCGGTTCCATAAGGGGCCGTCGGCCTTGGAGCAATGAGCAGTTCTTC. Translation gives CASSGSIRGRRPWSNEQFF.

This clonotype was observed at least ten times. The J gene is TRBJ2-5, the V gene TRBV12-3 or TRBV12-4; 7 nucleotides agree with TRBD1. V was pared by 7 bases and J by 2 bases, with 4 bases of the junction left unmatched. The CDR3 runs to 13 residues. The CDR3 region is CASTTDRQETQYF. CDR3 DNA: TGTGCCAGCACCACGGACAGGCAAGAGACCCAGTACTTC.

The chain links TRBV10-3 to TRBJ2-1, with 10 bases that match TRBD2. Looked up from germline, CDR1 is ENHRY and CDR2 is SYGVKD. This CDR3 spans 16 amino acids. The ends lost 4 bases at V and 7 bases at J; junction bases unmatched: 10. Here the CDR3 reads CAISASPSGGANEQFF. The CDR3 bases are TGTGCCATCAGTGCTTCTCCCAGCGGGGGGGCAAATGAGCAGTTCTTC.

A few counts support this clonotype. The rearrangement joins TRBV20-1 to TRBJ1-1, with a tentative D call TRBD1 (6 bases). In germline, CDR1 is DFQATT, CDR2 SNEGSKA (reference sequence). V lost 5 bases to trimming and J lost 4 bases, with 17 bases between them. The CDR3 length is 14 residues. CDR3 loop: CSAPTDRRGTEAFF. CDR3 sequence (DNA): TGCAGTGCTCCTACTGACAGGAGGGGCACTGAAGCTTTCTTT.

The CDR3 coding sequence is TGTGCTAGTGGTTTCTCCGAGAATGAGCAGTTCTTC. Amino acid sequence: CASGFSENEQFF. The chain has TRBV12-5 and TRBJ2-1; D unresolved. The CDR3 runs to 12 residues. Trimming took off 3 bases at V and 7 bases at J, with 7 bases between the two ends. Per the germline V gene, CDR1 is LGHNT and CDR2 is FRNRAP.

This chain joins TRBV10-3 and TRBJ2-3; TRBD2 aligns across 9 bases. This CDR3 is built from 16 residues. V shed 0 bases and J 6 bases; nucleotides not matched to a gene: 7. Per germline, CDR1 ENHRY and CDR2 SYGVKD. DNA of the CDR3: TGTGCCATCAGTGAGTCTGCGGGGGGGCTGTTGGATACGCAGTATTTT. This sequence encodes CAISESAGGLLDTQYF.

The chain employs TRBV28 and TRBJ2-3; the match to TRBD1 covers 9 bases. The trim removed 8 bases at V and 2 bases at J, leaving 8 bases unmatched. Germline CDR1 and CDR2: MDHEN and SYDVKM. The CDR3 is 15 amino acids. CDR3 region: CASSGQGRNTDTQYF. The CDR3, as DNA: TGTGCCAGCTCGGGACAGGGACGAAACACAGATACGCAGTATTTT.

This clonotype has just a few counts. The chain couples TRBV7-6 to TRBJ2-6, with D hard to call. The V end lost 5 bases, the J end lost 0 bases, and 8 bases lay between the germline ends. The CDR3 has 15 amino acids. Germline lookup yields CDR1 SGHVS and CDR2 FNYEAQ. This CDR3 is CASSQGFSGANVLTF. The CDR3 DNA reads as TGTGCCAGCAGCCAAGGCTTCTCTGGGGCCAACGTCCTGACTTTC.

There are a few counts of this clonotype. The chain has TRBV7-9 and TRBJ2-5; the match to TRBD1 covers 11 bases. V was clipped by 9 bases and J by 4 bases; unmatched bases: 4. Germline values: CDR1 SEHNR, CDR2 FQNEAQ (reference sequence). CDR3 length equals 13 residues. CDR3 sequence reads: CASGTGGSETQYF. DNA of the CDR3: TGTGCCAGTGGGACAGGGGGTTCAGAGACCCAGTACTTC.

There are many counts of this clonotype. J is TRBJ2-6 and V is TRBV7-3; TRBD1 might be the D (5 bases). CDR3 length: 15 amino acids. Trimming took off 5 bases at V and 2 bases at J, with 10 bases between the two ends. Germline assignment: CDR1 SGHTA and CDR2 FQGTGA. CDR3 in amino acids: CASSLQGPGANVLTF. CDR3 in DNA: TGTGCCAGCAGCCTCCAGGGCCCTGGGGCCAACGTCCTGACTTTC.

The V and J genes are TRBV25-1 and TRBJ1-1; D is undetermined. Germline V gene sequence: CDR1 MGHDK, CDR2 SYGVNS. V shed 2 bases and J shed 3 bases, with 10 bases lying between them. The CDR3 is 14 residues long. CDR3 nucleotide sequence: TGTGCCAGCAGTGAACACCTTGGGGACACTGAAGCTTTCTTT. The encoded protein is CASSEHLGDTEAFF.

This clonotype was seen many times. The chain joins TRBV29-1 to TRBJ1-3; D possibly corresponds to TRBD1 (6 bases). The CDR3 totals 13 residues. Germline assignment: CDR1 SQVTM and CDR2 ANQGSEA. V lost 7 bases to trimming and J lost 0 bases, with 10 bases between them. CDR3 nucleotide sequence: TGCAGCGCCCTGACAGGCTCTGGAAACACCATATATTTT. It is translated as CSALTGSGNTIYF. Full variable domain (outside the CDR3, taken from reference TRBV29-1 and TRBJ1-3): SAVISQKPSRDICQRGTSLTIQCQVDSQVTMMFWYRQQPGQSLTLIATANQGSEATYESGFVIDKFPISRPNLTFSTLTVSNMSPEDSSIYLCSALTGSGNTIYFGEGSWLTVV.

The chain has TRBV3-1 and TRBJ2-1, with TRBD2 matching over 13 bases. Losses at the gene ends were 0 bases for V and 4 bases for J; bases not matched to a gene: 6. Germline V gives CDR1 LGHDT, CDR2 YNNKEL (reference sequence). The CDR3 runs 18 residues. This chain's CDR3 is CASSQEGRGLAGYNEQFF. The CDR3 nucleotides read TGTGCCAGCAGCCAAGAAGGTCGGGGACTAGCGGGATACAATGAGCAGTTCTTC.

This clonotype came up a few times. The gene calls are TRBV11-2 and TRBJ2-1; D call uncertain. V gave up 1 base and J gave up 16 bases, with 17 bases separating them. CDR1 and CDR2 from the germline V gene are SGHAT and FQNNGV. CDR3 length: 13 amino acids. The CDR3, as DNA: TGTGCCAGCAGCTTAGGATACACTTTCATGCAATTCTTC. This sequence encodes CASSLGYTFMQFF.

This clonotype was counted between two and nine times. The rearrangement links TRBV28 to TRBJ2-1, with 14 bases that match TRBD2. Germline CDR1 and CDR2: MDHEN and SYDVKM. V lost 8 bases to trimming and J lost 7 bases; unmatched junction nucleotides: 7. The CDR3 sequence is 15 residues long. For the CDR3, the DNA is TGTGCCAGCCTCTCTGGGACTAGCGGGGGAAATGAGCAGTTCTTC. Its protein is CASLSGTSGGNEQFF.

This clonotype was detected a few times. CDR3 sequence: CASSAGTGVQETQYF. The CDR3, as DNA: TGTGCCAGCAGTGCCGGGACAGGGGTTCAAGAGACCCAGTACTTC. The V and J genes are TRBV6-5 and TRBJ2-5; 10 bases match TRBD1. J was trimmed by 2 bases and V by 5 bases; bases with no gene match: 5. The CDR3 is made up of 15 amino acids. CDR1 is MNHEY, CDR2 SVGAGI, per germline.

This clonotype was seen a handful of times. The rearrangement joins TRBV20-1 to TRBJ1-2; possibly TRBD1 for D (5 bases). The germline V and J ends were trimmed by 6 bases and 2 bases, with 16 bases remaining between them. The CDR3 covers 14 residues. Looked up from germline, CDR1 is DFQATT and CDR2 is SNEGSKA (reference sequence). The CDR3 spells CSAPDAGINYGYTF. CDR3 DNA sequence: TGCAGTGCCCCGGACGCAGGGATAAACTATGGCTACACCTTC.

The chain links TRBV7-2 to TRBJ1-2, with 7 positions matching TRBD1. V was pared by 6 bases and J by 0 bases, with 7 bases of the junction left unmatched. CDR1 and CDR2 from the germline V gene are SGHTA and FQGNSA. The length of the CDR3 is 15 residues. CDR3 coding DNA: TGTGCCAGCAGTACCGCCGGGACAGCTAACTATGGCTACACCTTC. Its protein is CASSTAGTANYGYTF.

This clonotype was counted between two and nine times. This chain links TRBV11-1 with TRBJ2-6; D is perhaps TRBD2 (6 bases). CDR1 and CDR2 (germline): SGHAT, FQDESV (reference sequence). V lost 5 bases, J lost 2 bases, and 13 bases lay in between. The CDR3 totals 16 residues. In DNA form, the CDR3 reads TGTGCCAGCAGCACCCTAGCGAGAACTGGGGCCAACGTCCTGACTTTC. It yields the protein CASSTLARTGANVLTF.

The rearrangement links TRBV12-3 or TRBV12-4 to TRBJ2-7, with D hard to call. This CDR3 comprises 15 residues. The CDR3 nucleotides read TGTGCCACCAGTTGCGCCCCCAAAAGCTCCTACGAGCAGTACGTC. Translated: CATSCAPKSSYEQYV.